These T cell receptor beta chains were read from a single sample in a study of patients and donors after allogeneic stem cell transplantation. TCRdb reanalysed the RT-PCR reads using MiXCR and keeps one entry per CDR3 protein. Among hundreds of thousands of distinct CDR3 sequences listed, roughly 14% were seen once. Sequencing was carried out using blood, either unsorted or a sorted T cell fraction (not recorded which). The source is a human donor who was either an allogeneic HSCT recipient or a stem cell or donor lymphocyte infusion donor (not recorded which). It is not recorded whose cells these are; they may come from a transplant donor. Both conserved end residues are part of each CDR3. The order of the fields is V gene, J gene, D gene, clone size, CDR3 DNA, CDR3 protein. D genes are given only for firm matches. Clone size is shown for a subset of rows, as once, few, many or a class of expanded clone.

TRBV7-2	TRBJ2-5	TRBD1	-	TGTGCCAGCAGCTTAGCGCGTGGAACAGGGGGAGAGACCCAGTACTTC	CASSLARGTGGETQYF
TRBV7-2	TRBJ2-1	-	few	TGTGCCAGCAGCCGCCACACCTTCGATGAGCAGTTCTTC	CASSRHTFDEQFF
TRBV29-1	TRBJ2-1	-	-	TGCAGCGTTGAGGAAGGGTGGCAGTTCTTC	CSVEEGWQFF
TRBV12-3/TRBV12-4	TRBJ2-7	-	few	TGTGCCAGCAGTTTCGGGCACGTCGGGACGACGGTCGCCGAGCAGTACTTC	CASSFGHVGTTVAEQYF
TRBV20-1	TRBJ2-3	-	once	TGCAGTGCTAGATCTGGGACCCAAGGGGCAGATACGCAGTATTTT	CSARSGTQGADTQYF
TRBV3-1	TRBJ2-7	-	many	TGTGCCAGCAGTCCCTATTCAGGGCAGGACGAGCAGTACTTC	CASSPYSGQDEQYF
TRBV21-1	TRBJ1-2	-	once	TGTGCCAGCAGCAAAGCGATACCGGGACAGGGAAATGGCTACACCTTC	CASSKAIPGQGNGYTF
TRBV15	TRBJ2-5	-	few	TGTGCCACCAGCAGAGATTATGAGGAAGAGACCCAGTACTTC	CATSRDYEEETQYF
TRBV12-3/TRBV12-4	TRBJ1-6	-	many	TGTGCCAGCAGCCAAAGGTCCTATAATTCACCCCTCCACTTT	CASSQRSYNSPLHF
TRBV19	TRBJ2-7	-	many	TGTGCCAGTAAGAGCGTCGACTCCTACGAGCAGTACTTC	CASKSVDSYEQYF
TRBV28	TRBJ1-2	-	-	TGTGCCAGCTCCACCGGGGGTAGGGCTGGTTATGGCTACACCTTC	CASSTGGRAGYGYTF
TRBV6-5	TRBJ2-1	TRBD2	-	TGTGCCAGCAGTTACAACGGACTAGGTAACAATGAGCAGTTCTTC	CASSYNGLGNNEQFF
TRBV7-8	TRBJ1-5	-	-	TGTGCCAGCAGCACAGGGTACAATCAGCCCCAGCATTTT	CASSTGYNQPQHF